A single sample gave rise to the 23 T cell receptor beta chains below, sequenced in a study of blood T cells in healthy people across ages. Using a J-beta primer mix together with a sample-barcoded 5' primer, a second PCR was run for about 7 to 12 cycles. Each CDR3 protein gets one entry after TCRdb re-called the 5' RACE reads with MiXCR. This sample has roughly 730,000 distinct CDR3 sequences, with roughly three fifths found just once. The sample was blood. The receptor source for this set is a man in his forties in good health.

V is TRBV5-5 and J is TRBJ2-7; 7 bases agree with TRBD1. The closer fit of TRBJ2-5 to the DNA end suggests the J call may be wrong. This CDR3 is 15 amino acids long. CDR1 SGHKS and CDR2 YYEKEE come from the germline V gene (reference sequence). CDR3 DNA sequence: TGTGCCAGCAGCTTTCCGGGACAGACTAAAGAGACCCAGTACTTC. As protein: CASSFPGQTKETQYF.

The gene calls are TRBV10-3 and TRBJ2-3; D perhaps matches TRBD2 (5 bases). Between the trimmed V and J ends, which lost 5 bases and 3 bases, there was a span of 12 bases. This CDR3 comprises 14 residues. Germline CDR1 is ENHRY and CDR2 is SYGVKD. CDR3 DNA: TGTGCCATCAGTACGGAGGACTCGACAGATACGCAGTATTTT. Its translation: CAISTEDSTDTQYF.

V is TRBV2 and J is TRBJ2-5; D gene unclear. The CDR3 extends over 15 amino acids. Trimming removed 5 bases at V and 5 bases at J, with 18 bases between. CDR1 and CDR2 (germline): SNHLY, FYNNEI. The CDR3 is CASSRQLGLSETQYF. The DNA of the CDR3 is TGTGCCAGCAGTCGCCAGCTGGGGTTAAGTGAGACCCAGTACTTC.

This chain uses TRBV27 with TRBJ1-5; D is ambiguous. Trimming removed 2 bases from V and 1 base from J, with 6 bases in between. The CDR3 is 14 residues long. Germline V gene lookup returns CDR1 MNHEY and CDR2 SMNVEV (reference sequence). In DNA form, the CDR3 reads TGTGCCAGCAGTTTAAGACAAAGCAATCAGCCCCAGCATTTT. It encodes CASSLRQSNQPQHF.

The chain combines TRBV21-1 with TRBJ2-1; no DNA check was done on the table's D call, TRBD2. TRBV21-1 is marked as a pseudogene. This CDR3 spans 17 amino acids. CDR3: CASSKKWTSGAHNEQFF. CDR3 sequence (DNA): TGTGCCAGCAGCAAGAAGTGGACTAGCGGAGCTCACAATGAGCAGTTCTTC.

This clonotype was counted a single time. V and J are TRBV7-3 and TRBJ2-2; 10 nucleotides align to TRBD1. Germline-derived CDR1 and CDR2 are SGHTA and FQGTGA. This CDR3 is 16 amino acids long. V gave up 5 bases and J gave up 5 bases; unmatched junction bases: 8. The CDR3, as DNA: TGTGCCAGCAGCCGAAGAGCGGGACAGGGGACCGGGGAGCTGTTTTTT. Residues: CASSRRAGQGTGELFF.

This clonotype was seen once. The chain couples TRBV29-1 to TRBJ1-1; D might be TRBD1 (6 bases). The germline gives CDR1 SQVTM, CDR2 ANQGSEA. The CDR3 sequence is 15 residues long. The germline V and J ends were trimmed by 4 bases and 5 bases, with 20 bases remaining between them. The CDR3 DNA reads as TGCAGCGTTGTGGGGCCCCAGGGGAGGGATACTGAAGCTTTCTTT. Its protein product is CSVVGPQGRDTEAFF.

The V and J genes are TRBV10-3 and TRBJ2-7; 7 bases align to TRBD1. With V trimmed by 0 bases and J by 5 bases, 13 bases remained unmatched. The germline V gene encodes CDR1 ENHRY and CDR2 SYGVKD. The CDR3 is 17 amino acids. The CDR3 here is CAISESRGTGQPDEQYF. The DNA of the CDR3 is TGTGCCATCAGTGAGTCCCGGGGAACGGGACAGCCCGACGAGCAGTACTTC.

The rearrangement joins TRBV20-1 to TRBJ2-3; TRBD2 might be the D (5 bases). The V end lost 2 bases, the J end lost 2 bases, and 20 bases lay between the germline ends. This CDR3 has 17 amino acids. Germline loops: CDR1 DFQATT, CDR2 SNEGSKA (reference sequence). The CDR3 loop reads CSARNLLRGLTTDTQYF. CDR3 DNA: TGCAGTGCTAGAAATCTACTACGCGGACTCACCACAGATACGCAGTATTTT.

This clonotype was seen a handful of times. The chain has TRBV29-1 and TRBJ2-4; 10 bases agree with TRBD1. This CDR3 comprises 13 residues. Germline V gene sequence: CDR1 SQVTM, CDR2 ANQGSEA. V gave up 1 base and J gave up 13 bases; unmatched junction bases: 7. The CDR3 DNA sequence: TGCAGCGTTGAAGGACAGGGGGCATTCCAGCAGTACTTC. The encoded protein is CSVEGQGAFQQYF.

As concerns this clonotype: Without the conserved terminal phenylalanine or tryptophan, this CDR3 likely stems from a read error. J is TRBJ2-3 and V is TRBV12-3 or TRBV12-4, with a tentative D call TRBD1 (6 bases). Trimming left V 2 bases short and J 4 bases short, with 25 bases between. This CDR3 region has 19 residues. The CDR3 sequence: CASSLSLWHERGRADTQYS. DNA for the CDR3: TGTGCCAGCAGTTTAAGTCTTTGGCACGAGAGGGGGAGAGCAGATACGCAGTATTCT.

This clonotype was detected only once. The chain employs TRBV18 and TRBJ2-1, with 7 positions matching TRBD2. Looked up from germline, CDR1 is KGHSH and CDR2 is LQKENI. The V segment lost 11 bases and the J segment 4 bases; nucleotides outside the gene matches: 20. The CDR3 spans 17 residues. CDR3 region: CAGSNSALQGLYNEQFF. The CDR3 DNA sequence: TGTGCCGGTTCCAATTCGGCGCTCCAGGGACTATACAATGAGCAGTTCTTC.

The chain recombines TRBV11-2 with TRBJ1-2; weak D call: TRBD1 (5 bases). Per the germline V gene, CDR1 is SGHAT and CDR2 is FQNNGV. Trimming took 4 bases from V and 8 from J, leaving 14 bases between them. The CDR3 is 13 residues long. The CDR3 loop reads CASSSLIGEGYTF. In nucleotides, the CDR3 is TGTGCCAGCAGCTCCCTGATAGGGGAGGGCTACACCTTC.

This chain connects TRBV5-5 to TRBJ2-1; tentatively, D is TRBD1 or TRBD2 (5 bases each). From germline, CDR1 is SGHKS and CDR2 YYEKEE (reference sequence). Trimming left V 1 base short and J 5 bases short, with 19 bases between. The CDR3 consists of 17 residues. The CDR3 coding sequence is TGTGCCAGCAGCTTGTCCGGGACCTCGGCGCCAAACAATGAGCAGTTCTTC. Amino acid sequence: CASSLSGTSAPNNEQFF.

The genes are TRBV4-2 and TRBJ1-6; 7 positions agree with TRBD1. This CDR3 is built from 16 residues. Per the germline V gene, CDR1 is LGHNA and CDR2 is YNFKEQ. V was pared by 6 bases and J by 5 bases, with 10 bases of the junction left unmatched. CDR3 protein: CASRIDRAVDNSPLHF. The CDR3 coding sequence is TGTGCCAGCAGGATAGACAGGGCCGTGGATAATTCACCCCTCCACTTT.

The chain links TRBV7-2 to TRBJ2-5, with 7 bases aligning to TRBD1. Germline-derived CDR1 and CDR2 are SGHTA and FQGNSA. The V segment lost 1 base and the J segment 1 base; nucleotides outside the gene matches: 3. The CDR3 length is 15 residues. CDR3 DNA: TGTGCCAGCAGCTTAGGAGACAGGGCCCAAGAGACCCAGTACTTC. This gives the protein CASSLGDRAQETQYF.

This clonotype was recorded a few times. The chain recombines TRBV20-1 with TRBJ2-1, with D perhaps TRBD1 or TRBD2 (6 bases each). The CDR3 extends over 15 amino acids. Germline CDR1 is DFQATT and CDR2 is SNEGSKA (reference sequence). Trimming removed 3 bases from V and 10 bases from J, with 22 bases in between. The CDR3: CSASGGNTESIEQFF. The CDR3 DNA reads as TGCAGTGCTAGCGGGGGCAATACGGAATCTATCGAGCAGTTCTTC.

This chain connects TRBV7-3 to TRBJ2-4; 9 bases agree with TRBD1. The DNA matches TRBJ2-5 better at its end, which makes the J call doubtful. The CDR3 has 15 amino acids. From germline, CDR1 is SGHTA and CDR2 FQGTGA. The CDR3: CASSPMGTGPETQYF. CDR3 sequence (DNA): TGTGCCAGCAGCCCAATGGGGACAGGGCCAGAGACCCAGTACTTC.

The sample holds a few counts of this clonotype. The chain couples TRBV10-3 to TRBJ2-7; D gene ambiguous. The V gene's germline CDR1 is ENHRY and CDR2 SYGVKD. The CDR3 is 15 amino acids. Deletions cut 6 bases from V and 4 bases from J, with 19 bases between. CDR3 nucleotides: TGTGCCATCAGAAGACGTGCCCCCGACGAATACGAGCAGTACTTC. As protein: CAIRRRAPDEYEQYF.

This rearrangement joins TRBV11-3 to TRBJ2-5; D may be TRBD1 or TRBD2 (5 bases each). Trimming shortened V by 8 bases and J by 6 bases, and 16 bases separated the two germline ends. This CDR3 region has 13 residues. Germline V gene data show CDR1 as SGHNT and CDR2 as YENEEA. The CDR3, as DNA: TGTGCCAGCGGGGACGCACTGGGCAAGACCCAGTACTTC. Its protein is CASGDALGKTQYF.

The V and J genes are TRBV20-1 and TRBJ1-6, with D unresolved. Germline V gives CDR1 DFQATT, CDR2 SNEGSKA (reference sequence). Trimming left V 5 bases short and J 0 bases short, with 11 bases between. This CDR3 is 15 amino acids long. The CDR3 DNA sequence: TGCAGTGCTTCTCAGACGAGCTCCTATAATTCACCCCTCCACTTT. This encodes CSASQTSSYNSPLHF.

This clonotype was seen a handful of times. The genes are TRBV20-1 and TRBJ2-1; 12 positions match TRBD2. The CDR3 spans 18 residues. Germline loops: CDR1 DFQATT, CDR2 SNEGSKA (reference sequence). With 0 bases clipped from V and 4 bases from J, the junction kept 10 bases outside the gene matches. The CDR3 protein is CSARDSGTSGSSYNEQFF. The DNA of the CDR3 is TGCAGTGCTAGAGATTCAGGGACTAGCGGGTCCAGTTACAATGAGCAGTTCTTC.

The J gene is TRBJ2-6, the V gene TRBV12-3 or TRBV12-4; 7 bases fit TRBD1. V shed 6 bases, J shed 4 bases, and the junction held 9 bases outside the gene matches. The CDR3 length is 16 residues. This CDR3 is CASRTGIIAGANVLTF. CDR3 coding DNA: TGTGCCAGCAGGACAGGGATAATAGCCGGGGCCAACGTCCTGACTTTC.